Presented here are 18 T cell receptor beta chains from one specimen sequenced in a study of early T cells in non-severe SARS-CoV-2 infection (dated by TCRdb to about 2021). The library relied on 5' RACE. Sequencing took place on a NextSeq 500. In TCRdb, the public reads were trimmed at Q25 with fastp and aligned with MiXCR, with productive beta chains retained. Here each entry gathers all rows of one CDR3 protein and keeps the most common genes and DNA. This sample is represented by about 77,000 distinct CDR3 sequences; approximately 16% of them were singletons. Together, the top ten hold about 3% of the sample. The sequenced material came from whole blood. The receptor set was obtained from an adult who was a healthcare worker with PCR-confirmed SARS-CoV-2 infection or an uninfected control (not recorded which).

The J gene is TRBJ2-7, the V gene TRBV20-1; possibly TRBD1 or TRBD2 for D (5 bases each). The CDR3 loop spans 12 amino acids. Germline V gives CDR1 DFQATT, CDR2 SNEGSKA (reference sequence). V dropped 6 bases and J dropped 5 bases, with 14 bases sitting between them. The CDR3 DNA sequence: TGCAGTGCCGAGCAGGGTAGCGACGAGCAGTACTTC. It translates to CSAEQGSDEQYF.

The chain joins TRBV20-1 to TRBJ2-3; 8 nucleotides align to TRBD2. CDR3 length equals 16 residues. The junction had 12 bases not matched to a gene; V was cut back by 1 base and J by 6 bases. The germline V gene encodes CDR1 DFQATT and CDR2 SNEGSKA (reference sequence). The chain's CDR3 is CSARATSGPPLDTQYF. The CDR3 DNA reads as TGCAGTGCTAGAGCTACTAGCGGACCGCCGTTGGATACGCAGTATTTT.

This clonotype was counted between two and nine times. The chain joins TRBV7-3 to TRBJ2-3, with TRBD2 identical over 9 bases. Germline-derived CDR1 and CDR2 are SGHTA and FQGTGA. V trimming: 1 base; J trimming: 9 bases; junction bases outside the gene matches: 11. The CDR3 length is 16 residues. CDR3 sequence: CASSLIGPSGTPTQYF. For the CDR3, the DNA is TGTGCCAGCAGCTTAATTGGGCCTAGCGGGACCCCAACGCAGTATTTT.

Of note for this clonotype: An end of the junction differs from the germline gene, which may be a read error. V and J are TRBV7-7 and TRBJ2-2; a weak D match, TRBD1 (5 bases). The CDR3 spans 14 residues. Germline V CDR1 and CDR2: SSHAT, FNYEAQ (reference sequence). CDR3 nucleotides: TGTGCTAGCAGTGACAGAGCGAACACCGGGGAGCTGTTTTTT. Protein product: CASSDRANTGELFF.

V and J are TRBV11-3 and TRBJ2-7; 8 nucleotides agree with TRBD2. The CDR3 covers 13 residues. CDR1 and CDR2 (germline): SGHNT, YENEEA. J was trimmed by 7 bases and V by 5 bases; bases with no gene match: 7. The CDR3 protein is CASSISGTREQYF. The CDR3 coding sequence is TGTGCCAGCAGCATTAGCGGGACAAGGGAGCAGTACTTC.

V gene TRBV11-2 combines with J gene TRBJ1-5; D may be TRBD1 (5 bases). CDR1 is SGHAT and CDR2 is FQNNGV in the germline V gene. CDR3 size: 16 residues. Trimming pared 0 bases from V and 2 bases from J, leaving 11 bases between. The CDR3 region has the DNA TGTGCCAGCAGCTTAGAGTCAGGCAGGGGCAATCAGCCCCAGCATTTT. Protein sequence: CASSLESGRGNQPQHF. Full variable domain (outside the CDR3, taken from reference TRBV11-2 and TRBJ1-5): EAGVAQSPRYKIIEKRQSVAFWCNPISGHATLYWYQQILGQGPKLLIQFQNNGVVDDSQLPKDRFSAERLKGVDSTLKIQPAKLEDSAVYLCASSLESGRGNQPQHFGDGTRLSIL.

This chain uses TRBV3-1 with TRBJ2-2; D is ambiguous. This CDR3 spans 15 amino acids. V lost 0 bases to trimming and J lost 4 bases, with 9 bases between them. Germline V gene data show CDR1 as LGHDT and CDR2 as YNNKEL (reference sequence). The CDR3 DNA sequence: TGTGCCAGCAGCCAAGATGCAGCGCCCACCGGGGAGCTGTTTTTT. Its protein product is CASSQDAAPTGELFF. The variable domain in full, with the rest retrieved from reference TRBV3-1 and TRBJ2-2, is DTAVSQTPKYLVTQMGNDKSIKCEQNLGHDTMYWYKQDSKKFLKIMFSYNNKELIINETVPNRFSPKSPDKAHLNLHINSLELGDSAVYFCASSQDAAPTGELFFGEGSRLTVL.

This clonotype was seen only a few times. The chain has TRBV12-3 or TRBV12-4 and TRBJ1-1; D remains ambiguous. The CDR3 sequence is 14 residues long. Between the trimmed V and J ends, which lost 2 bases and 7 bases, there was a span of 14 bases. The CDR3 loop reads CASSLPSFQVEAFF. The CDR3 coding sequence is TGTGCCAGCAGTTTACCCTCTTTTCAAGTTGAAGCTTTCTTT.

This clonotype was picked up a small number of times. The chain employs TRBV11-2 and TRBJ2-1; 7 positions match TRBD1. Germline values: CDR1 SGHAT, CDR2 FQNNGV. The CDR3 contains 16 residues. The V and J ends lost 2 bases and 2 bases, in that order; junction bases with no gene match: 6. CDR3 residues: CASSLIRQGPYNEQFF. CDR3 sequence (DNA): TGTGCCAGCAGCTTAATTAGACAGGGACCCTACAATGAGCAGTTCTTC.

The gene calls are TRBV3-1 and TRBJ2-1; D might be TRBD1 or TRBD2, each matching 6 bases. The CDR3 consists of 16 residues. The V and J ends lost 4 bases and 8 bases respectively, with 21 bases between them. Looked up from germline, CDR1 is LGHDT and CDR2 is YNNKEL (reference sequence). CDR3 loop: CASSPQGLAGGHEQFF. The DNA for the CDR3 is TGTGCCAGCAGCCCACAAGGATTGGCTGGGGGGCATGAGCAGTTCTTC.

This clonotype was picked up a small number of times. J is TRBJ1-1 and V is TRBV5-1, with no clear D. The CDR3 is 14 residues long. Germline values: CDR1 SGHRS, CDR2 YFSETQ. The V gene lost 0 bases and the J gene lost 1 base, with 7 bases spanning the gap. DNA of the CDR3: TGCGCCAGCAGCTTGGGGACTTCGAACACTGAAGCTTTCTTT. Residues: CASSLGTSNTEAFF. Full variable domain (outside the CDR3, taken from reference TRBV5-1 and TRBJ1-1): KAGVTQTPRYLIKTRGQQVTLSCSPISGHRSVSWYQQTPGQGLQFLFEYFSETQRNKGNFPGRFSGRQFSNSRSEMNVSTLELGDSALYLCASSLGTSNTEAFFGQGTRLTVV.

This chain connects TRBV27 to TRBJ1-5; TRBD1 might be the D (5 bases). The CDR3 is 16 amino acids. Germline V gene sequence: CDR1 MNHEY, CDR2 SMNVEV (reference sequence). Trimming removed 4 bases at V and 4 bases at J, with 17 bases between. The CDR3 loop is CASSSSRDWVNQPQHF. The CDR3 DNA reads as TGTGCCAGCAGTTCTTCCAGGGATTGGGTGAATCAGCCCCAGCATTTT.

A remark on this clonotype: This sequence may be a read error, since a much larger clone differs from it by one base. The chain links TRBV11-3 to TRBJ2-3; D perhaps matches TRBD2 (6 bases). CDR1 SGHNT and CDR2 YENEEA come from the germline V gene. V lost 3 bases, J lost 1 base, and 11 bases lay in between. The CDR3 covers 15 residues. The CDR3 nucleotides are TGTGCCAGCAGCTTGGGCGGAGGGGGCACAGATACGCAGTATTTT. Translated, it gives CASSLGGGGTDTQYF. Supplemented by reference TRBV11-3 and TRBJ2-3, the full variable domain reads EAGVVQSPRYKIIEKKQPVAFWCNPISGHNTLYWYLQNLGQGPELLIRYENEEAVDDSQLPKDRFSAERLKGVDSTLKIQPAELGDSAVYLCASSLGGGGTDTQYFGPGTRLTVL.

This chain connects TRBV10-2 to TRBJ2-1, with 7 bases matching TRBD2. The junction had 18 bases not matched to a gene; V was cut back by 8 bases and J by 5 bases. The CDR3 totals 17 residues. Germline assignment: CDR1 WSHSY and CDR2 SAAADI. This chain's CDR3 is CASRGFLSGMGDNEQFF. The CDR3 bases are TGCGCCAGCCGGGGCTTTTTAAGCGGGATGGGGGACAATGAGCAGTTCTTC.

The chain recombines TRBV28 with TRBJ2-5; either TRBD1 or TRBD2 may supply D (7 bases each). CDR1 MDHEN and CDR2 SYDVKM come from the germline V gene. The CDR3 is 15 residues long. V was cut by 6 bases and J by 3 bases, with 17 bases left in between. CDR3 sequence: CASSPVRGGEETQYF. The CDR3 bases are TGTGCCAGCAGCCCTGTCAGGGGGGGCGAAGAGACCCAGTACTTC. Full variable domain (rest looked up from reference TRBV28 and TRBJ2-5): DVKVTQSSRYLVKRTGEKVFLECVQDMDHENMFWYRQDPGLGLRLIYFSYDVKMKEKGDIPEGYSVSREKKERFSLILESASTNQTSMYLCASSPVRGGEETQYFGPGTRLLVL.

J is TRBJ2-3 and V is TRBV6-5, with TRBD2 matching over 8 bases. Trimming took 6 bases from V and 1 from J; bases not matched to a gene: 6. Per the germline V gene, CDR1 is MNHEY and CDR2 is SVGAGI. This CDR3 region has 15 residues. The CDR3: CASRRIAGRTDTQYF. The DNA of the CDR3 is TGTGCCAGCAGGCGTATAGCGGGGCGCACAGATACGCAGTATTTT.

This clonotype was seen a few times. V and J are TRBV29-1 and TRBJ2-1, with unresolved D. From germline, CDR1 is SQVTM and CDR2 ANQGSEA. The V gene lost 3 bases and the J gene lost 5 bases, with 8 bases spanning the gap. The CDR3 is made up of 12 amino acids. The DNA of the CDR3 is TGCAGCGTTGAGGTAGGAGACAATGAGCAGTTCTTC. This gives the protein CSVEVGDNEQFF.

This chain joins TRBV5-6 and TRBJ1-6; possibly TRBD1 for D (5 bases). Looked up from germline, CDR1 is SGHDT and CDR2 is YYEEEE. V was trimmed by 4 bases and J by 14 bases, leaving 19 bases between them. The CDR3 consists of 14 residues. CDR3 amino acids: CASSIRQNPPTLHF. The CDR3, as DNA: TGTGCCAGCAGCATCCGACAGAACCCCCCCACCCTCCACTTT.